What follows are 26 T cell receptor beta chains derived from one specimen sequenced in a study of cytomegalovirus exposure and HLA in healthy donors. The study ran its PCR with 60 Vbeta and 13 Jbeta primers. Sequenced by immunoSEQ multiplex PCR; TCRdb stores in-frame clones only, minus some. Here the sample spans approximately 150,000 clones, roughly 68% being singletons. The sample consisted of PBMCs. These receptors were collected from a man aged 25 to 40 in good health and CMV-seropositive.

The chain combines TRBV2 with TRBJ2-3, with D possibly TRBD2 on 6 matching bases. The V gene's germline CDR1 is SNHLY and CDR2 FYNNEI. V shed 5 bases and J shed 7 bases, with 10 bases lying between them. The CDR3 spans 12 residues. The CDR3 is CASSSAGNTQYF. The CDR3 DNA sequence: TGTGCCAGCAGTTCAGCGGGCAATACGCAGTATTTT.

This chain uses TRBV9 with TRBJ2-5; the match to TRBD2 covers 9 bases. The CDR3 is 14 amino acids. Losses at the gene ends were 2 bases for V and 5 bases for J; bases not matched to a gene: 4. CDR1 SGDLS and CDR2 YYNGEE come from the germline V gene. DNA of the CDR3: TGTGCCAGCAGCGTTGCTAGCGGGGTGGAGACCCAGTACTTC. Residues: CASSVASGVETQYF.

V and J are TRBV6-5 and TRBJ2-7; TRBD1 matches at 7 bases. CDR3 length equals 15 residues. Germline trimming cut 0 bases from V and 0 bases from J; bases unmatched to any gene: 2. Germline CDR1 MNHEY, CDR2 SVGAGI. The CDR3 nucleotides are TGTGCCAGCAGTTACTCCGGGACAGACTCCTACGAGCAGTACTTC. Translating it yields CASSYSGTDSYEQYF.

In DNA, the CDR3 is TGTGCCAGCAGCTCCGGGACGAGCGGAGGGGTCGGGGAGCTGTTTTTT. Translating it yields CASSSGTSGGVGELFF. This rearrangement joins TRBV7-3 to TRBJ2-2; possibly TRBD2 for D (6 bases). The V end was cut by 4 bases, the J end by 7 bases, with 19 bases between. Germline CDR1 is SGHTA and CDR2 is FQGTGA. The CDR3 loop spans 16 amino acids.

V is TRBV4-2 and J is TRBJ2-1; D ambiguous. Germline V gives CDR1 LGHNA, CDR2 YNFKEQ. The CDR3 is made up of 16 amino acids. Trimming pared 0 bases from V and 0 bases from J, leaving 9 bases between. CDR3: CASSQDLTVSYNEQFF. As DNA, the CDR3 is TGTGCCAGCAGCCAAGATCTAACCGTCTCCTACAATGAGCAGTTCTTC.

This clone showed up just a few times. DNA for the CDR3: TGTGCCAGCAGTGCCCAGGGGGCGTCCGGGACCGGGGAGCTGTTTTTT. It specifies CASSAQGASGTGELFF. The J gene is TRBJ2-2, the V gene TRBV2; 8 nucleotides align to TRBD1. The CDR3 loop spans 16 amino acids. J lost 5 bases, V lost 4 bases, and 9 bases had no gene match. In germline, CDR1 is SNHLY, CDR2 FYNNEI.

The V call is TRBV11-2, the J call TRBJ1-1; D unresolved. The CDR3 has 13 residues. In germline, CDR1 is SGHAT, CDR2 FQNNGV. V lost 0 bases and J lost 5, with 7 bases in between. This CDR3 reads CASSLEGSTEAFF. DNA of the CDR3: TGTGCCAGCAGCTTAGAAGGGAGTACTGAAGCTTTCTTT.

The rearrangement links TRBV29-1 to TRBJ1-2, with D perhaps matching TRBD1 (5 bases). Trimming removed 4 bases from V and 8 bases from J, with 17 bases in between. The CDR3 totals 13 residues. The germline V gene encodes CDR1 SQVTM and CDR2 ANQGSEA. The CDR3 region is CSVGRDFLLGYTF. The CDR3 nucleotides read TGCAGCGTTGGCCGGGACTTCCTTCTCGGCTACACCTTC.

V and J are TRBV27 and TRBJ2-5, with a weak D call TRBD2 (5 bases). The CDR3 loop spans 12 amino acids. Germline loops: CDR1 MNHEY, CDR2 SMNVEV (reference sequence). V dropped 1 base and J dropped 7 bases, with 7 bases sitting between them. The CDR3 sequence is CASSLYGGTQYF. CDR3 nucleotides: TGTGCCAGCAGTTTATATGGAGGGACCCAGTACTTC.

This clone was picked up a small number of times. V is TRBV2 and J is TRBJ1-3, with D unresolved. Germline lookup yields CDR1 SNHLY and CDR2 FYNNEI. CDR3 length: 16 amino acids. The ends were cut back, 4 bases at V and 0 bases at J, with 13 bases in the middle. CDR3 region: CASSVSWSSSGNTIYF. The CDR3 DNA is TGTGCCAGCAGTGTCTCCTGGAGCTCCTCTGGAAACACCATATATTTT.

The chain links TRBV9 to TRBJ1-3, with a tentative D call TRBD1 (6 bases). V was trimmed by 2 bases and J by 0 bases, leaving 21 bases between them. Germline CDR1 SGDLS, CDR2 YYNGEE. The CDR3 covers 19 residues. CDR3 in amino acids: CASSVASWVGDNSGNTIYF. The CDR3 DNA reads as TGTGCCAGCAGCGTCGCGAGTTGGGTCGGGGACAACTCTGGAAACACCATATATTTT.

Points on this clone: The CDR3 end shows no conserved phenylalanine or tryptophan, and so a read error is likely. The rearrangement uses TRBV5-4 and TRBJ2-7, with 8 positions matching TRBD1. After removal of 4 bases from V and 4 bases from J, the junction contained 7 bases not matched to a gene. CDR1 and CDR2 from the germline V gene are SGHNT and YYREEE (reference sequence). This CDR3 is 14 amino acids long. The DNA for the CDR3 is TGTGCCAGCAGCCCACAAGGACAGGGTTACGAGCAGTACCTC. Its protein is CASSPQGQGYEQYL.

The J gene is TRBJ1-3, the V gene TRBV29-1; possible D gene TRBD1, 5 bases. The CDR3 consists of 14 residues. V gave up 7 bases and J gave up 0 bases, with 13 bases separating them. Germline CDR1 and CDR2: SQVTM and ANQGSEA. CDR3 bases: TGCAGCGCCTTGACGGGACTCTCTGGAAACACCATATATTTT. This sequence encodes CSALTGLSGNTIYF. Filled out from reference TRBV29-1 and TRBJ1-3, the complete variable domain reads SAVISQKPSRDICQRGTSLTIQCQVDSQVTMMFWYRQQPGQSLTLIATANQGSEATYESGFVIDKFPISRPNLTFSTLTVSNMSPEDSSIYLCSALTGLSGNTIYFGEGSWLTVV.

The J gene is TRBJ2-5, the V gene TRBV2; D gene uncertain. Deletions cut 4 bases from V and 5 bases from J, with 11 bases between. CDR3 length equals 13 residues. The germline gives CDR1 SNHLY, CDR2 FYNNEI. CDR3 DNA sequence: TGTGCCAGCAGTGGTACTACTGGGGAGACCCAGTACTTC. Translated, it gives CASSGTTGETQYF.

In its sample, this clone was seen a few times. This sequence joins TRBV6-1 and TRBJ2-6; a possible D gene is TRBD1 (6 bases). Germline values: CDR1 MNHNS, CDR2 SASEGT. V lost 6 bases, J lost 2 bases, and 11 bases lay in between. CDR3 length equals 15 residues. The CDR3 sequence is CASSLGTPGANVLTF. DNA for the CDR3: TGTGCCAGCAGCCTAGGGACACCTGGGGCCAACGTCCTGACTTTC.

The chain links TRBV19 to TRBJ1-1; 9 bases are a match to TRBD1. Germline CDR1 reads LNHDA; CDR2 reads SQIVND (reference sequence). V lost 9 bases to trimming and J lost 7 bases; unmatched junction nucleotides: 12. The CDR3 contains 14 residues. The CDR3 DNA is TGTGCCAGCGGACAGGGGAACCTGGAGGATGAAGCTTTCTTT. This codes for CASGQGNLEDEAFF. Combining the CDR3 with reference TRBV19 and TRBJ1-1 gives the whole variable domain DGGITQSPKYLFRKEGQNVTLSCEQNLNHDAMYWYRQDPGQGLRLIYYSQIVNDFQKGDIAEGYSVSREKKESFPLTVTSAQKNPTAFYLCASGQGNLEDEAFFGQGTRLTVV.

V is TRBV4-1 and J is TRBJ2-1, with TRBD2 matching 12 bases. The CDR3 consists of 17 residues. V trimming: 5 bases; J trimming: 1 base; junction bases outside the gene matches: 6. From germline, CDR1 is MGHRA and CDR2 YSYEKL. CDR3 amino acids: CASSFRLAGVSYNEQFF. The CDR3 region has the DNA TGCGCCAGCAGCTTCCGACTAGCGGGAGTATCCTACAATGAGCAGTTCTTC.

CDR3 coding DNA: TGTGCCAGCAGCTTAGATAGCGGGACAGGGAGGACTGAAGCTTTCTTT. Residues: CASSLDSGTGRTEAFF. The chain joins TRBV7-6 to TRBJ1-1, with 9 bases matching TRBD1. V lost 1 base and J lost 5; bases outside the gene matches: 8. From germline, CDR1 is SGHVS and CDR2 FNYEAQ. CDR3 length: 16 residues.

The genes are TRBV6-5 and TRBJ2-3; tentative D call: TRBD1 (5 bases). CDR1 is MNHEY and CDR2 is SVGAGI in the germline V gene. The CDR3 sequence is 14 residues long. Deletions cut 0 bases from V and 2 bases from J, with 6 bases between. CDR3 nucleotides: TGTGCCAGCAGTTACTCGGGGCCCACAGATACGCAGTATTTT. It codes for CASSYSGPTDTQYF.

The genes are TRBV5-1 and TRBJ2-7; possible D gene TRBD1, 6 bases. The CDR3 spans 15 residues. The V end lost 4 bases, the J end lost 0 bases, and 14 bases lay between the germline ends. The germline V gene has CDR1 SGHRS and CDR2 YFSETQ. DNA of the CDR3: TGCGCCAGCAGCCGGGCTACAGGGCTCTCCTACGAGCAGTACTTC. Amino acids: CASSRATGLSYEQYF.

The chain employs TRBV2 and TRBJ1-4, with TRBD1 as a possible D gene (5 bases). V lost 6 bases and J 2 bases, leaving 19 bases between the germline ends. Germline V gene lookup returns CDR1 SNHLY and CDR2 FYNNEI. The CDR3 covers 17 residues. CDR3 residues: CASRSGLGVSTNEKLFF. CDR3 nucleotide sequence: TGTGCCAGCAGGAGTGGGCTAGGGGTTTCGACTAATGAAAAACTGTTTTTT.

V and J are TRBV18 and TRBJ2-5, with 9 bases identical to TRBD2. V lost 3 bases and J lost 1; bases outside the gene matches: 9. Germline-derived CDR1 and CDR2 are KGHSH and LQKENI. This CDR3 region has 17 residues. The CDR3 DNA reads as TGTGCCAGCTCACCGCGGCTAGCGGGAAGATTCCAAGAGACCCAGTACTTC. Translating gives CASSPRLAGRFQETQYF.

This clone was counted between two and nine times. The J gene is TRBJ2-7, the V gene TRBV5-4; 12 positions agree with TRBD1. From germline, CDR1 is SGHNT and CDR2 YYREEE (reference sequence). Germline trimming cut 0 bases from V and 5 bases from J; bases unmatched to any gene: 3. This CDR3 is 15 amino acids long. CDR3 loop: CASSLAGTGGHEQYF. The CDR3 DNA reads TGTGCCAGCAGCTTGGCCGGGACAGGGGGCCACGAGCAGTACTTC.

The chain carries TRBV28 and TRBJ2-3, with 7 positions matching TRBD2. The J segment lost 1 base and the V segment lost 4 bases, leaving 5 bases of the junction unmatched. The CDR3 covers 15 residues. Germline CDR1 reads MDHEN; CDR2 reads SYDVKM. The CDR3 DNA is TGTGCCAGCAGTTCCCCTAGCGGACGCACAGATACGCAGTATTTT. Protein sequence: CASSSPSGRTDTQYF.

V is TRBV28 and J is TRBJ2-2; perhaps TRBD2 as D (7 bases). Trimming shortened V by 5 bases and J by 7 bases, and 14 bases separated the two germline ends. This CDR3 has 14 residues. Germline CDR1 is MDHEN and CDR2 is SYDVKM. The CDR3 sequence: CASSRGGQGGELFF. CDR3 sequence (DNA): TGTGCCAGCAGTAGGGGGGGGCAAGGCGGGGAGCTGTTTTTT.

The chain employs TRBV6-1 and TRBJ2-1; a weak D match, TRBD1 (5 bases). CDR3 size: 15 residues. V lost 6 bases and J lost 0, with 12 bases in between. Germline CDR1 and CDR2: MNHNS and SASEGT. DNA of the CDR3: TGTGCCAGCAGCTTCCAGGGATACTCCTACAATGAGCAGTTCTTC. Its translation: CASSFQGYSYNEQFF.